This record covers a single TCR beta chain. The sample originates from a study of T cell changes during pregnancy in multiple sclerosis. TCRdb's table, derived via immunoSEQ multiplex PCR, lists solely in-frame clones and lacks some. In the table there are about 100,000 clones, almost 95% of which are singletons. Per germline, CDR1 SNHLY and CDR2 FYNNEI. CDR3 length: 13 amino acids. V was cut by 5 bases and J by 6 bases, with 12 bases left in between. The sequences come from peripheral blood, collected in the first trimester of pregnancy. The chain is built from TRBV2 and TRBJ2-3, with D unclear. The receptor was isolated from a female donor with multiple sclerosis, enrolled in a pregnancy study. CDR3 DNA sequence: TGTGCCAGCAGTCCTGGGCCATGGGATACGCAGTATTTT. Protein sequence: CASSPGPWDTQYF.